This T cell receptor (beta chain) was sequenced for a study of blood T cells in healthy people across ages. This clonotype was detected many times. Alongside a J-beta primer mix, a sample-barcoded 5' primer served in a second PCR lasting roughly 6 to 12 cycles. TCRdb itself ran the 5' RACE reads through MiXCR, one entry per CDR3 protein. The repertoire holds some 930,000 distinct CDR3 sequences, with under 35% as singletons. Russia was home to the donors, healthy Caucasian individuals aged 6 to 90. This sample also appeared in a second study, on T cells of mothers and their children. That report adds: Each mother yielded more than 9.5 million TCR beta CDR3 reads. Each child yielded millions of reads. Slightly, though not significantly, more overlap was seen in related than in unrelated mother-child pairs.

Source material: blood. This clonotype originated in a woman aged 40 to 49 in good health.

The CDR3 DNA reads TGTGCCAGCAGCTTCGACGACAGACCAAACTATGGCTACACCTTC. Translating gives CASSFDDRPNYGYTF. The rearrangement uses TRBV7-2 and TRBJ1-2; tentative D call: TRBD1 (5 bases). Germline V lookup: CDR1 SGHTA, CDR2 FQGNSA. V was cut by 3 bases and J by 2 bases, with 13 bases left in between. There are 15 residues in the CDR3.